The 10 T cell receptor beta chains below all came from one sample that was sequenced in a study of cytomegalovirus exposure and HLA in healthy donors. PCR amplification relied on 60 Vbeta primers (plus 13 Jbeta primers). Sequencing was performed with immunoSEQ multiplex PCR; in TCRdb, only in-frame clones are kept and a portion is missing. This sample has around 110,000 clones; approximately 9.4% occur once, and the top ten carry less than 4%. The sequencing sample was made of PBMCs. These receptors came from a man aged 30 to 39 in good health and CMV-seronegative.

The chain couples TRBV27 to TRBJ2-1; the match to TRBD1 covers 7 bases. Germline V CDR1 and CDR2: MNHEY, SMNVEV (reference sequence). V gave up 10 bases and J gave up 8 bases; unmatched junction bases: 17. The CDR3 runs 15 residues. The CDR3 here is CANLPPGQPGDEQFF. DNA for the CDR3: TGTGCCAACCTACCCCCGGGACAGCCAGGGGATGAGCAGTTCTTC.

This clone has just a few counts. In nucleotides, the CDR3 is TGTGCCAGCAGTGCAGGGTTAATCTGGCGGGAGGTCAGTAATGAGCAGTTCTTC. Protein sequence: CASSAGLIWREVSNEQFF. V usage is TRBV28 and J usage is TRBJ2-1; 8 nucleotides line up with TRBD2. With 5 bases clipped from V and 7 bases from J, the junction kept 19 bases outside the gene matches. Germline V lookup: CDR1 MDHEN, CDR2 SYDVKM. The CDR3 sequence is 18 residues long.

This clone was observed a handful of times. The V and J genes are TRBV30 and TRBJ2-1; possible D gene TRBD2, 6 bases. The length of the CDR3 is 16 residues. V lost 1 base to trimming and J lost 0 bases, with 13 bases between them. CDR1 and CDR2 from the germline V gene are GTSNPN and SVGIG (reference sequence). DNA of the CDR3: TGTGCCTGGAGTGCCCTCGCGGGGAGCTCCTACAATGAGCAGTTCTTC. It translates to CAWSALAGSSYNEQFF.

This clone was counted only a few times. V usage is TRBV5-4 and J usage is TRBJ2-7, with D uncertain. Germline V gene sequence: CDR1 SGHNT, CDR2 YYREEE (reference sequence). This CDR3 has 16 amino acids. V was trimmed by 0 bases and J by 3 bases, leaving 16 bases between them. The CDR3 here is CASSLGGGYRDYEQYF. In DNA form, the CDR3 reads TGTGCCAGCAGCTTGGGTGGCGGATATCGAGACTACGAGCAGTACTTC. Full variable domain (missing parts from reference TRBV5-4 and TRBJ2-7): ETGVTQSPTHLIKTRGQQVTLRCSSQSGHNTVSWYQQALGQGPQFIFQYYREEENGRGNFPPRFSGLQFPNYSSELNVNALELDDSALYLCASSLGGGYRDYEQYFGPGTRLTVT.

This clone showed up just a few times. The rearrangement links TRBV2 to TRBJ2-1; possible D gene TRBD1, 5 bases. CDR3 size: 16 residues. V was clipped by 4 bases and J by 3 bases, with 16 bases between them. Germline assignment: CDR1 SNHLY and CDR2 FYNNEI. CDR3 in amino acids: CASSALRQPIYNEQFF. CDR3 coding DNA: TGTGCCAGCAGTGCCTTAAGACAGCCCATCTACAATGAGCAGTTCTTC. Using reference TRBV2 and TRBJ2-1 for the parts outside the CDR3, the full variable domain is EPEVTQTPSHQVTQMGQEVILRCVPISNHLYFYWYRQILGQKVEFLVSFYNNEISEKSEIFDDQFSVERPDGSNFTLKIRSTKLEDSAMYFCASSALRQPIYNEQFFGPGTRLTVL.

This chain joins TRBV6-4 and TRBJ2-5; D uncertain. The J call may be incorrect, as the DNA end agrees better with TRBJ2-7. Germline CDR1 is MRHNA and CDR2 is SNTAGT. The CDR3 totals 12 residues. CDR3 protein: CASSDSLGEQYF. CDR3 in DNA: TGTGCCAGCAGTGACTCCCTAGGCGAGCAGTACTTC.

This clone was seen more than once but under ten times. The chain has TRBV27 and TRBJ2-7, with TRBD2 identical over 7 bases. The V gene's germline CDR1 is MNHEY and CDR2 SMNVEV (reference sequence). CDR3 length: 14 residues. V lost 2 bases, J lost 5 bases, and 6 bases stayed unmatched. The CDR3, as DNA: TGTGCCAGCAGTTTAAGTGGGAGGGCCGACGAGCAGTACTTC. Translated, it gives CASSLSGRADEQYF.

V and J are TRBV4-1 and TRBJ1-1; D gene uncertain. CDR1 MGHRA and CDR2 YSYEKL come from the germline V gene. This CDR3 has 12 residues. The V end was cut by 0 bases, the J end by 7 bases, with 6 bases between. For the CDR3, the DNA is TGCGCCAGCAGCCAAGATGGACTTGAAGCTTTCTTT. Amino acids: CASSQDGLEAFF.

The gene calls are TRBV27 and TRBJ2-1; 16 nucleotides line up with TRBD2. The ends lost 1 base at V and 7 bases at J; junction bases unmatched: 7. CDR1 is MNHEY and CDR2 is SMNVEV in the germline V gene (reference sequence). The CDR3 has 18 amino acids. CDR3 residues: CASSLYGTSGRAGNEQFF. The CDR3 DNA is TGTGCCAGCAGTTTATATGGGACTAGCGGGAGGGCCGGGAATGAGCAGTTCTTC.

This clone was seen a handful of times. This chain joins TRBV6-1 and TRBJ1-5; no clear D gene. V lost 1 base to trimming and J lost 4 bases, with 5 bases between them. This CDR3 has 13 amino acids. The germline V gene encodes CDR1 MNHNS and CDR2 SASEGT. The CDR3 DNA reads TGTGCCAGCAGTGAAGGACAAAATCAGCCCCAGCATTTT. It specifies CASSEGQNQPQHF.